The 24 T cell receptor beta chains given below trace back to one sample, sequenced in a study of CD8+ T cells in alopecia areata. This sample's treatment: oral pan-JAK inhibitor, 5-10 mg twice daily. The sequencing template was cDNA reverse transcribed from extracted RNA. Sequenced by immunoSEQ multiplex PCR; TCRdb stores in-frame clones only, minus some. The table includes 190,000 or so clones, under 60% detected once. The sample was CD8+ T cells sorted from blood, taken at week 24, from a patient treated with tofacitinib. These receptors all stem from a human donor with alopecia areata.

This chain uses TRBV5-1 with TRBJ2-7; the match to TRBD2 covers 11 bases. Germline V CDR1 and CDR2: SGHRS, YFSETQ. The length of the CDR3 is 14 residues. J lost 7 bases, V lost 2 bases, and 5 bases had no gene match. CDR3 region: CASSFSGGAVEQYF. CDR3 DNA: TGCGCCAGCAGCTTTAGCGGGGGGGCGGTTGAGCAGTACTTC.

The chain joins TRBV6-6 to TRBJ2-7; 9 nucleotides agree with TRBD1. The germline V gene has CDR1 MNHNY and CDR2 SVGAGI (reference sequence). This CDR3 is built from 15 residues. Unmatched junction bases numbered 9, after V lost 5 bases and J lost 4 bases. The CDR3 nucleotides are TGTGCCAGCAGTCGCCCTGGGACAGGGACATACGAGCAGTACTTC. This codes for CASSRPGTGTYEQYF.

This chain links TRBV6-6 with TRBJ1-1; D is ambiguous. V lost 3 bases and J 8 bases, leaving 10 bases between the germline ends. The V gene's germline CDR1 is MNHNY and CDR2 SVGAGI (reference sequence). CDR3 length: 12 amino acids. This CDR3 is CASSYSGGEAFF. Here the CDR3 DNA reads TGTGCCAGCAGTTATTCAGGTGGCGAAGCTTTCTTT.

This clone came up a few times. This chain links TRBV5-1 with TRBJ2-7, with D hard to call. Germline lookup yields CDR1 SGHRS and CDR2 YFSETQ. CDR3 size: 12 residues. V was clipped by 4 bases and J by 0 bases, with 5 bases between them. The CDR3 region has the DNA TGCGCCAGCAGCCCGAGCTCCTACGAGCAGTACTTC. Translated, it gives CASSPSSYEQYF. The variable domain in full, completed from reference TRBV5-1 and TRBJ2-7, reads KAGVTQTPRYLIKTRGQQVTLSCSPISGHRSVSWYQQTPGQGLQFLFEYFSETQRNKGNFPGRFSGRQFSNSRSEMNVSTLELGDSALYLCASSPSSYEQYFGPGTRLTVT.

The rearrangement links TRBV6-5 to TRBJ2-1; D is possibly TRBD2 (6 bases). The germline gives CDR1 MNHEY, CDR2 SVGAGI. V was clipped by 5 bases and J by 7 bases, with 9 bases between them. The CDR3 length is 12 residues. The CDR3: CASSHRGNEQFF. In nucleotides, the CDR3 is TGTGCCAGCAGTCATCGGGGGAATGAGCAGTTCTTC.

This clone was recorded once. The V and J genes are TRBV30 and TRBJ1-1; a weak D match, TRBD1 (5 bases). Germline V gives CDR1 GTSNPN, CDR2 SVGIG (reference sequence). The CDR3 sequence is 11 residues long. V gave up 4 bases and J gave up 5 bases, with 8 bases separating them. The CDR3 reads CAWIWGTEAFF. The DNA of the CDR3 is TGTGCCTGGATATGGGGGACTGAAGCTTTCTTT.

The CDR3 nucleotides read TGTGCCTGGGACCAGGCGGGAGCGAACACAGATACGCAGTATTTT. Translation: CAWDQAGANTDTQYF. The chain uses TRBV30 and TRBJ2-3, with 7 positions matching TRBD2. Germline values: CDR1 GTSNPN, CDR2 SVGIG (reference sequence). V lost 5 bases to trimming and J lost 2 bases; unmatched junction nucleotides: 10. The CDR3 is made up of 15 amino acids.

This clone was found a few times. The chain couples TRBV30 to TRBJ2-1; 10 bases align to TRBD1. This CDR3 contains 15 residues. V shed 3 bases and J 3 bases; nucleotides not matched to a gene: 5. Germline V CDR1 and CDR2: GTSNPN, SVGIG (reference sequence). The CDR3 sequence: CAWSLTGGVYNEQFF. CDR3 nucleotide sequence: TGTGCCTGGAGCCTGACAGGGGGCGTCTACAATGAGCAGTTCTTC.

This chain connects TRBV29-1 to TRBJ2-2; tentative D call: TRBD2 (6 bases). The germline CDR1 and CDR2 sequences are SQVTM and ANQGSEA. The CDR3 runs 13 residues. V gave up 6 bases and J gave up 6 bases, with 14 bases separating them. The CDR3 loop is CSVPGLLPGELFF. The CDR3 nucleotides read TGCAGCGTGCCGGGACTCCTTCCCGGGGAGCTGTTTTTT.

The rearrangement links TRBV7-9 to TRBJ1-3; maybe TRBD1 (5 bases). The V gene's germline CDR1 is SEHNR and CDR2 FQNEAQ (reference sequence). The CDR3 is made up of 14 amino acids. V lost 6 bases, J lost 0 bases, and 9 bases lay in between. CDR3 in amino acids: CASRIRDSGNTIYF. CDR3 nucleotide sequence: TGTGCCAGCAGAATCAGGGACTCTGGAAACACCATATATTTT.

The sample holds a few counts of this clone. The rearrangement uses TRBV25-1 and TRBJ1-2, with 11 bases identical to TRBD1. Germline V CDR1 and CDR2: MGHDK, SYGVNS. CDR3 length: 15 residues. With 4 bases clipped from V and 4 bases from J, the junction kept 5 bases outside the gene matches. The DNA of the CDR3 is TGTGCCAGCAGTGCCTCCGGGACAGGGGGCTATGGCTACACCTTC. Protein: CASSASGTGGYGYTF.

The V call is TRBV6-6, the J call TRBJ2-7, with 8 bases aligning to TRBD2. The CDR3 consists of 13 residues. V shed 5 bases, J shed 4 bases, and the junction held 4 bases outside the gene matches. Germline V lookup: CDR1 MNHNY, CDR2 SVGAGI (reference sequence). The CDR3 reads CASSVAGIYEQYF. In nucleotides, the CDR3 is TGTGCCAGCAGTGTAGCGGGAATATACGAGCAGTACTTC.

The chain recombines TRBV27 with TRBJ1-4; tentatively, D is TRBD1 (5 bases). This CDR3 has 16 amino acids. V shed 5 bases and J shed 0 bases, with 13 bases lying between them. Looked up from germline, CDR1 is MNHEY and CDR2 is SMNVEV (reference sequence). The CDR3 is CASSPTLGATNEKLFF. CDR3 nucleotides: TGTGCCAGCAGTCCAACCCTGGGGGCAACTAATGAAAAACTGTTTTTT.

The rearrangement uses TRBV7-9 and TRBJ2-5, with D possibly being TRBD1 (6 bases). Germline CDR1 SEHNR, CDR2 FQNEAQ (reference sequence). Trimming took off 6 bases at V and 7 bases at J, with 9 bases between the two ends. The CDR3 consists of 11 residues. The CDR3 sequence is CASRGARTQYF. The CDR3 nucleotides are TGTGCCAGCAGGGGGGCCCGGACCCAGTACTTC.

This clone has at least ten counts. The rearrangement uses TRBV9 and TRBJ2-7; 9 bases are shared with TRBD1. The length of the CDR3 is 13 residues. Germline V gives CDR1 SGDLS, CDR2 YYNGEE. Trimming at V came to 3 bases and at J to 6 bases, leaving 4 bases not matched to a gene. DNA for the CDR3: TGTGCCAGCAGCGCCGGGACAGGGAGCGAGCAGTACTTC. This gives the protein CASSAGTGSEQYF. Drawing the rest from reference TRBV9 and TRBJ2-7, the complete variable domain is DSGVTQTPKHLITATGQRVTLRCSPRSGDLSVYWYQQSLDQGLQFLIQYYNGEERAKGNILERFSAQQFPDLHSELNLSSLELGDSALYFCASSAGTGSEQYFGPGTRLTVT.

This chain connects TRBV5-8 to TRBJ1-6; D uncertain. Trimming pared 0 bases from V and 0 bases from J, leaving 7 bases between. Germline V lookup: CDR1 SGHTS, CDR2 YDEGEE. The CDR3 totals 16 residues. The CDR3 bases are TGTGCCAGCAGCTTGGGCCGAACCTCCTATAATTCACCCCTCCACTTT. This gives the protein CASSLGRTSYNSPLHF. The whole variable domain, filled in from reference TRBV5-8 and TRBJ1-6, reads EAGVTQSPTHLIKTRGQQATLRCSPISGHTSVYWYQQALGLGLQFLLWYDEGEERNRGNFPPRFSGRQFPNYSSELNVNALELEDSALYLCASSLGRTSYNSPLHFGNGTRLTVT.

V gene TRBV5-6 combines with J gene TRBJ2-1; TRBD2 matches 7 bases. V was pared by 1 base and J by 12 bases, with 4 bases of the junction left unmatched. The CDR3 has 12 amino acids. Germline values: CDR1 SGHDT, CDR2 YYEEEE. The CDR3 loop reads CASSLWGRVQFF. The CDR3 region has the DNA TGTGCCAGCAGCTTGTGGGGGAGGGTGCAGTTCTTC.

This clone was counted a few times. The chain links TRBV4-2 to TRBJ2-1, with D hard to call. This CDR3 spans 16 amino acids. V was shortened by 0 bases and J by 0 bases, with 9 bases between the two germline ends. Looked up from germline, CDR1 is LGHNA and CDR2 is YNFKEQ. The chain's CDR3 is CASSQEAVSSYNEQFF. The DNA for the CDR3 is TGTGCCAGCAGCCAAGAGGCGGTGAGCTCCTACAATGAGCAGTTCTTC.

The CDR3 loop is CASSEYGRRFGSPLHF. As DNA, the CDR3 is TGTGCCAGCAGTGAATACGGACGGAGATTTGGGTCACCCCTCCACTTT. The rearrangement links TRBV25-1 to TRBJ1-6; no clear D. Trimming cost V 0 bases and J 10 bases, with 16 bases left between them. The CDR3 sequence is 16 residues long. The germline gives CDR1 MGHDK, CDR2 SYGVNS.

The chain couples TRBV30 to TRBJ1-1; no reliable D call. V lost 5 bases, J lost 0 bases, and 10 bases lay in between. CDR1 is GTSNPN and CDR2 is SVGIG in the germline V gene (reference sequence). CDR3 length equals 13 residues. CDR3 sequence (DNA): TGTGCCTGGGTAGGAGGCTTGAACACTGAAGCTTTCTTT. This encodes CAWVGGLNTEAFF.

This chain joins TRBV4-2 and TRBJ2-5; the match to TRBD2 covers 8 bases. J gave up 2 bases and V 3 bases, and 5 bases lay outside the gene matches. Germline lookup yields CDR1 LGHNA and CDR2 YNFKEQ. This CDR3 has 15 residues. The CDR3 protein is CASSQVAGQQETQYF. The CDR3 nucleotides read TGTGCCAGCAGCCAGGTAGCGGGACAACAAGAGACCCAGTACTTC.

V and J are TRBV30 and TRBJ1-5, with D unresolved. V lost 2 bases, J lost 4 bases, and 12 bases lay in between. Germline V gene sequence: CDR1 GTSNPN, CDR2 SVGIG (reference sequence). This CDR3 has 14 residues. The CDR3, as DNA: TGTGCCTGGAGTAGGACTCCTGGGAATCAGCCCCAGCATTTT. Its protein product is CAWSRTPGNQPQHF.

The chain uses TRBV9 and TRBJ2-2, with no clear D. Germline-derived CDR1 and CDR2 are SGDLS and YYNGEE. This CDR3 is 15 amino acids long. V shed 4 bases and J shed 6 bases, with 16 bases lying between them. CDR3 residues: CASSSNREVAGELFF. The CDR3 DNA reads as TGTGCCAGCAGCTCCAACCGTGAGGTGGCCGGGGAGCTGTTTTTT.

V gene TRBV30 combines with J gene TRBJ1-1; TRBD1 matches 9 bases. This CDR3 has 13 amino acids. Germline CDR1 and CDR2: GTSNPN and SVGIG (reference sequence). V was clipped by 5 bases and J by 6 bases; unmatched bases: 7. The CDR3 nucleotides are TGTGCCTGGGGGGGACAGGGAAGCTCTGAAGCTTTCTTT. Protein product: CAWGGQGSSEAFF.